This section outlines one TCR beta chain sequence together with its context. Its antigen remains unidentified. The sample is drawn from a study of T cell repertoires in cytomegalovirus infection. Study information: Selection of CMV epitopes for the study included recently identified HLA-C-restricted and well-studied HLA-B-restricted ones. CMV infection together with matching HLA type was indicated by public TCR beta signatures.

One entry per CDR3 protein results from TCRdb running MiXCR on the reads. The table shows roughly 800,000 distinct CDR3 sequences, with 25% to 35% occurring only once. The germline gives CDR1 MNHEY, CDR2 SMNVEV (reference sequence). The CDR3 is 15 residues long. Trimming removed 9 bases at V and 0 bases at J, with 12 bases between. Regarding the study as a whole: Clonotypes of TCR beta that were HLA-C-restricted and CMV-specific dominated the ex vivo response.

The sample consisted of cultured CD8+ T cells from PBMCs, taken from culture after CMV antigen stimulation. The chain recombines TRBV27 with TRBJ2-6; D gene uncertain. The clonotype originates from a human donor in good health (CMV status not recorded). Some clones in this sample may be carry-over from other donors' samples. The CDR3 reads CASTALGSGANVLTF. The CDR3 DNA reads TGTGCCAGTACGGCGCTGGGCTCTGGGGCCAACGTCCTGACTTTC.